This T cell receptor beta chain was profiled in a study of CXCR3 chemokines and chemotherapy response in bladder cancer (dated by TCRdb to between 2021 and 2022). Regarding the study in general: The study examined whether intratumoral CXCR3 chemokine system activity predicted chemotherapy response in human bladder cancer.

Receptors were amplified or captured by PCR. Reads for this sample came from an Illumina HiSeq 2500. TCRdb itself trimmed the public reads at Q25 with fastp, ran MiXCR and retained productive beta chains. Every distinct CDR3 protein forms one entry, paired with its most common genes and DNA. The sample has around 2,500 distinct CDR3 sequences on record, 16% of them singletons. The ten largest clones represent 20% to 25% of the sample. This clonotype was seen ten or more times. The clone's antigen remains unknown. No much larger clone is present one base from it, and per-base qualities are unavailable. The receptor was isolated from a human donor with bladder cancer that responded to neoadjuvant chemotherapy. The specimen was taken from a patient whose treatment included neoadjuvant chemotherapy.

The CDR3 has the sequence CASSPEGLSYNEQFF. The DNA is as follows: TGTGCCAGCTCACCAGAGGGCTTATCCTACAATGAGCAGTTCTTC. The V gene is TRBV18 and the J gene is TRBJ2-1; the D region possibly corresponds to TRBD2 (5 bases align). The CDR3 numbers 15 residues from cysteine through phenylalanine. Here the CDR3 DNA is all that survives: 45 bases in frame from base 1. From a lookup of the germline V gene, CDR1 and CDR2 are KGHSH and LQKENI. Trimming at the junction amounts to 2 bases on V and 1 base on J, and the germline ends lie 9 bases apart.